The next 20 T cell receptor beta chains were all read from a single sample in a study of cytomegalovirus exposure and HLA in healthy donors. PCR used 60 Vbeta primers and 13 Jbeta primers. The protocol was immunoSEQ multiplex PCR, while the TCRdb copy is restricted to in-frame clones and leaves out a portion. The sample yields some 170,000 clones, around 81% seen once. The sequenced sample consisted of PBMCs. The receptors originated from a woman in her late teens or twenties in good health and CMV-seropositive.

This clone was found once. The rearrangement joins TRBV5-1 to TRBJ2-5; TRBD2 agrees at 7 bases. The J segment lost 4 bases and the V segment lost 4 bases, leaving 7 bases of the junction unmatched. CDR1 is SGHRS and CDR2 is YFSETQ in the germline V gene. The CDR3 has 14 amino acids. The CDR3 nucleotides read TGCGCCAGCAGCATGACTAGCACTGGAGAGACCCAGTACTTC. Amino acid sequence: CASSMTSTGETQYF.

The chain recombines TRBV2 with TRBJ2-5, with D perhaps TRBD2 (7 bases). Germline-derived CDR1 and CDR2 are SNHLY and FYNNEI. Trimming shortened V by 6 bases and J by 5 bases, and 13 bases separated the two germline ends. This CDR3 spans 13 amino acids. The CDR3 reads CASRVRGAETQYF. The CDR3 coding sequence is TGTGCCAGCAGAGTCCGGGGGGCGGAGACCCAGTACTTC.

The table lists this clone with a few counts. J is TRBJ1-2 and V is TRBV10-2, with a possible D match to TRBD1 (5 bases). With 8 bases removed from V and 0 bases from J, the gap between germline ends came to 19 bases. CDR1 WSHSY and CDR2 SAAADI come from the germline V gene. The CDR3 sequence is 16 residues long. CDR3 in amino acids: CASGDPQALANYGYTF. CDR3 nucleotide sequence: TGCGCCAGCGGAGACCCACAGGCCTTGGCTAACTATGGCTACACCTTC.

This clone was seen a single time. This chain connects TRBV6-5 to TRBJ2-3; TRBD2 aligns across 7 bases. V lost 2 bases to trimming and J lost 2 bases; unmatched junction nucleotides: 4. The CDR3 runs to 15 residues. CDR1 is MNHEY, CDR2 SVGAGI, per germline. The CDR3 DNA reads TGTGCCAGCAGTTACGGCCGGGGGGACACAGATACGCAGTATTTT. Protein product: CASSYGRGDTDTQYF.

The CDR3 loop is CASSRGQGFAETQYF. CDR3 in DNA: TGCGCCAGCAGCAGAGGACAGGGGTTCGCGGAGACCCAGTACTTC. The rearrangement uses TRBV5-1 and TRBJ2-5; 9 nucleotides agree with TRBD1. Germline assignment: CDR1 SGHRS and CDR2 YFSETQ. The ends lost 4 bases at V and 5 bases at J; junction bases unmatched: 9. This CDR3 has 15 amino acids. The variable domain in full, completed from reference TRBV5-1 and TRBJ2-5, reads KAGVTQTPRYLIKTRGQQVTLSCSPISGHRSVSWYQQTPGQGLQFLFEYFSETQRNKGNFPGRFSGRQFSNSRSEMNVSTLELGDSALYLCASSRGQGFAETQYFGPGTRLLVL.

V is TRBV29-1 and J is TRBJ2-2; D is perhaps TRBD1 (5 bases). The length of the CDR3 is 11 residues. Germline lookup yields CDR1 SQVTM and CDR2 ANQGSEA. Here the CDR3 reads CGATNTGELFF. DNA of the CDR3: TGCGGGGCAACGAACACCGGGGAGCTGTTTTTT.

The chain carries TRBV6-6 and TRBJ1-5, with a possible D match to TRBD1 (6 bases). CDR1 and CDR2 (germline): MNHNY, SVGAGI (reference sequence). CDR3 length: 13 residues. With 2 bases removed from V and 14 bases from J, the gap between germline ends came to 16 bases. The CDR3 sequence is CASSYPDRWPEHF. The DNA for the CDR3 is TGTGCCAGCAGTTACCCCGACAGGTGGCCGGAGCATTTT.

The J gene is TRBJ1-1, the V gene TRBV19; 8 bases line up with TRBD1. The germline V gene encodes CDR1 LNHDA and CDR2 SQIVND (reference sequence). There are 16 residues in the CDR3. V dropped 2 bases and J dropped 6; count of bases not matched to a gene: 11. The CDR3 DNA reads TGTGCCAGTAGTATATCCAAGGACAGGGTAATACCTGAAGCTTTCTTT. This encodes CASSISKDRVIPEAFF.

This chain joins TRBV2 and TRBJ1-3; 8 nucleotides align to TRBD1. The ends lost 4 bases at V and 4 bases at J; junction bases unmatched: 9. CDR1 and CDR2 from the germline V gene are SNHLY and FYNNEI. The length of the CDR3 is 16 residues. The CDR3 loop is CASSVPRRGLGNTIYF. The CDR3 DNA reads as TGTGCCAGCAGTGTTCCCCGCAGGGGGCTGGGAAACACCATATATTTT.

This chain uses TRBV6-4 with TRBJ2-3; 9 positions match TRBD2. The ends lost 2 bases at V and 6 bases at J; junction bases unmatched: 9. The CDR3 length is 16 residues. Germline V gene sequence: CDR1 MRHNA, CDR2 SNTAGT. CDR3 loop: CASSDDNSGGWDTQYF. As DNA, the CDR3 is TGTGCCAGCAGTGACGATAATAGCGGGGGCTGGGATACGCAGTATTTT.

This clone was recorded a few times. The chain employs TRBV6-6 and TRBJ2-2; 8 bases are shared with TRBD1. The CDR3 consists of 15 residues. Germline trimming cut 8 bases from V and 7 bases from J; bases unmatched to any gene: 12. Germline CDR1 MNHNY, CDR2 SVGAGI (reference sequence). CDR3: CASLPVAGGDGELFF. CDR3 DNA sequence: TGTGCCAGCCTACCCGTGGCAGGGGGCGACGGGGAGCTGTTTTTT.

In DNA, the CDR3 is TGTGCCAGCAGCCCTCGGACAGGGGGCAATGAGCAGTTCTTC. Protein: CASSPRTGGNEQFF. The V and J genes are TRBV4-2 and TRBJ2-1; 10 nucleotides line up with TRBD1. Germline V lookup: CDR1 LGHNA, CDR2 YNFKEQ. The length of the CDR3 is 14 residues. J gave up 6 bases and V 4 bases, and 3 bases lay outside the gene matches.

A note on this clone: Other DNA sequences from this sample encode an identical CDR3 as well. The chain employs TRBV15 and TRBJ1-2, with D possibly TRBD1 on 5 matching bases. The CDR3 sequence is 15 residues long. CDR1 and CDR2 from the germline V gene are LNHNV and YYDKDF (reference sequence). Trimming shortened V by 0 bases and J by 4 bases, and 12 bases separated the two germline ends. Here the CDR3 DNA reads TGTGCCACCAGCAGAGATCGGGGGGAGAGCTATGGCTACACCTTC. Translating it yields CATSRDRGESYGYTF.

J is TRBJ1-1 and V is TRBV10-3; 9 nucleotides match TRBD1. Germline CDR1 reads ENHRY; CDR2 reads SYGVKD. This CDR3 has 13 residues. With 8 bases clipped from V and 11 bases from J, the junction kept 12 bases outside the gene matches. In nucleotides, the CDR3 is TGTGCCATCCTAGGGACAGGGCTCGAGAGGGCTTTCTTT. Protein sequence: CAILGTGLERAFF.

This chain connects TRBV19 to TRBJ1-2; D is unclear. Trimming cost V 3 bases and J 8 bases, with 16 bases left between them. CDR1 LNHDA and CDR2 SQIVND come from the germline V gene (reference sequence). The CDR3 runs 14 residues. The CDR3 protein is CASSIYLGPEGYTF. DNA for the CDR3: TGTGCCAGTAGTATCTATTTGGGCCCAGAGGGCTACACCTTC.

V and J are TRBV2 and TRBJ2-4; D is unclear. The CDR3 length is 16 residues. The germline V gene has CDR1 SNHLY and CDR2 FYNNEI. Trimming took off 0 bases at V and 0 bases at J, with 9 bases between the two ends. CDR3 region: CASSEALILAKNIQYF. CDR3 nucleotides: TGTGCCAGCAGTGAAGCACTGATTCTAGCCAAAAACATTCAGTACTTC.

The chain carries TRBV27 and TRBJ1-2; TRBD1 matches 10 bases. The CDR3 runs to 16 residues. V was pared by 5 bases and J by 3 bases, with 9 bases of the junction left unmatched. Germline CDR1 reads MNHEY; CDR2 reads SMNVEV (reference sequence). The CDR3 here is CASSASPGQGYYGYTF. CDR3 in DNA: TGTGCCAGCAGTGCGTCGCCGGGACAGGGGTACTATGGCTACACCTTC.

The chain carries TRBV2 and TRBJ1-5; tentative D call: TRBD1 (5 bases). V lost 4 bases, J lost 3 bases, and 7 bases lay in between. This CDR3 region has 13 residues. CDR1 and CDR2 (germline): SNHLY, FYNNEI. The CDR3 protein is CASSGQNNQPQHF. In DNA, the CDR3 is TGTGCCAGCAGTGGACAGAACAATCAGCCCCAGCATTTT.

The chain recombines TRBV19 with TRBJ2-3; possible D gene TRBD1, 5 bases. The CDR3 contains 15 residues. Germline CDR1 is LNHDA and CDR2 is SQIVND (reference sequence). V lost 7 bases and J 2 bases, leaving 16 bases between the germline ends. The DNA of the CDR3 is TGTGCCAGTAAAGGACGGACAATCTACACAGATACGCAGTATTTT. It specifies CASKGRTIYTDTQYF.

This clone was recorded a few times. The CDR3 region has the DNA TGCGCCAGCAGCACGAGTGAGCTCACTGAAGCTTTCTTT. It codes for CASSTSELTEAFF. This chain uses TRBV5-1 with TRBJ1-1; no definite D call. Germline V CDR1 and CDR2: SGHRS, YFSETQ. V was pared by 4 bases and J by 4 bases, with 11 bases between. This CDR3 has 13 amino acids.